This T cell receptor (beta chain) originates from a study of T cell repertoires in ileal Crohn's disease. Described time point: neoterminal ileum biopsy at postoperative endoscopy, about 6 months after surgery. Libraries were prepared by immunoSEQ multiplex PCR; TCRdb keeps only in-frame clonotypes and omits some of them. Of about 62,000 clones listed, 85% to 90% are singletons. V shed 4 bases, J shed 5 bases, and the junction held 5 bases outside the gene matches. Germline V gene sequence: CDR1 MNHEY, CDR2 SVGAGI. The CDR3 contains 15 residues. This chain links TRBV6-5 with TRBJ1-5; 10 bases fit TRBD1. This receptor was identified in an adult with Crohn's disease. The sample comprised ileal tissue. CDR3 in amino acids: CASSSGQGIHQPQHF. The CDR3 nucleotides are TGTGCCAGCAGTTCGGGACAGGGGATTCATCAGCCCCAGCATTTT.